This TCR beta chain was identified during a study of blood T cell repertoires in COVID-19. The wider study: Acute and convalescent COVID-19 samples came from the United States, Italy and Spain. PBMCs, B-cell-depleted T cells, or T cells provided the cDNA or gDNA that made up the material.

With regard to this clone: Other DNA sequences within the sample encode an identical CDR3.

Per the original data handling: The assay estimated nucleated cells by amplifying reference gene primers. Measured with immunoSEQ multiplex PCR; TCRdb has only the in-frame clones, and not every one. D and trimming come from the DNA, and the V and J calls and clone size come from that table. The sample includes roughly 80,000 clones, around nine tenths of them seen just once. Germline V gene sequence: CDR1 SGHRS, CDR2 YFSETQ. The V segment lost 2 bases and the J segment 7 bases; nucleotides outside the gene matches: 5. This CDR3 region has 14 residues. The sequenced sample consisted of peripheral blood. This sequence originates from an elderly woman with active or convalescent COVID-19. V gene TRBV5-1 combines with J gene TRBJ2-7, with 11 bases that match TRBD1. The CDR3 DNA follows: TGCGCCAGCAGCTTAGGACAGGGGGCGCGGGAGCAGTACTTC. Its protein is CASSLGQGAREQYF. Variable domain in full (rest from reference TRBV5-1 and TRBJ2-7): KAGVTQTPRYLIKTRGQQVTLSCSPISGHRSVSWYQQTPGQGLQFLFEYFSETQRNKGNFPGRFSGRQFSNSRSEMNVSTLELGDSALYLCASSLGQGAREQYFGPGTRLTVT.